The subject of this entry is one T cell receptor beta chain. What it binds is unknown. A read error may produce the germline difference seen at one junction end. This CDR3 comprises 15 residues. The germline V gene has CDR1 LGHNA and CDR2 YSLEER. TCR beta cDNA was reverse-transcribed from about 0.45 ug of total RNA. The reaction used a constant-region primer and ProtoScript II reverse transcriptase. Three rounds of nested multiplex PCR with slightly modified ARM-PCR produced TCR beta libraries. Primers for the first two PCR rounds were TRBV1-TRBV30 forward primers and a C-beta reverse primer (roughly 9 cycles per round). TCRdb re-called the multiplex PCR reads with MiXCR, one entry per CDR3 protein. Of 20,000 or so distinct CDR3 sequences in the sample, 80% were seen once. It was from about 19-30 mg of unsorted bulk tissue that RNA and DNA were co-extracted. Surgical resection was used to treat these primary liver carcinoma patients.

The data stem from a study of tumor-infiltrating lymphocytes in primary liver carcinoma. Study-wide findings and caveats: Researchers found tumor-adjacent and tumor-blood pairs overlapped less than tumor region pairs.

The sample consisted of liver tumor tissue from sampling region 2. Subset denoted: tumor region T2, inferior pole. This chain links TRBV4-3 with TRBJ2-7; possibly TRBD1 for D (8 bases). The sequence came from a woman in her thirties with primary liver carcinoma and hepatitis B virus infection. DNA for the CDR3: TGCGGCAGCAAACAAGATCGATGGACAGGGCGGGAGCAGTGCTTC. It yields the protein CGSKQDRWTGREQCF.